Sequencing of this T cell receptor (beta chain) was carried out in a study of blood T cell repertoires in COVID-19. Per germline, CDR1 SEHNR and CDR2 FQNEAQ (reference sequence). J was trimmed by 6 bases and V by 3 bases; bases with no gene match: 6. The CDR3 is 16 amino acids. Original processing methods: How many nucleated cells were present was estimated from reference gene primer amplification. Assay: immunoSEQ multiplex PCR; the TCRdb copy retains only in-frame clones and omits some. Clone size and the V and J calls come from that table; the DNA yielded D and trimming. The table shows 180,000 or so clones, with more than 70% occurring only once.

The specimen was peripheral blood. The chain links TRBV7-9 to TRBJ1-4, with 11 nucleotides matching TRBD1. The clonotype comes from a woman aged 25 to 39 with acute or convalescent COVID-19. CDR3 loop: CASSFYRDRGDEKLFF. CDR3 DNA: TGTGCCAGCAGCTTTTACCGGGACAGGGGGGATGAAAAACTGTTTTTT.